The rows below give T cell receptor beta chains drawn from one sample of a study of tumor T cells in aggressive B-cell lymphoma. Libraries were prepared by immunoSEQ multiplex PCR; TCRdb keeps only in-frame clonotypes and omits some of them. Found here are fewer than 6,500 clones, roughly 94% of them singletons; the top ten hold over 3.5%. Sequenced material: tumor tissue. The receptors come from an adult with diffuse large B cell lymphoma. Each CDR3 is given without its conserved first and last residue. Expanded clones get a size class; other rows say once, few or many, or leave the size out.

v_call	j_call	clone_size	cdr3_aa
TRBV7-2	TRBJ2-1	few	ASSTRGGNEQF
TRBV7-2	TRBJ2-1	-	ASSFTLGGNDYNEQF
TRBV15	TRBJ1-2	-	ATSHRDRVYGYT
TRBV28	TRBJ2-5	-	ASSLFGAPHQETQY
TRBV10-3	TRBJ2-5	-	AATGSQETQY
TRBV6-1	TRBJ1-2	-	ASSEGGTAGGYT
TRBV7-2	TRBJ2-3	-	ASSLAQVPDTQY
TRBV4-3	TRBJ1-6	-	ASSQERGRLPLH
TRBV28	TRBJ2-3	-	ASSAYRGRHGVQY
TRBV4-3	TRBJ2-7	-	ASSKLASEPYEQY
TRBV27	TRBJ1-2	-	ASKEGWNYGYT
TRBV18	TRBJ1-2	-	ASSLTQGAYGYT
TRBV6-6	TRBJ2-1	-	ANSSLAGGFEQF
TRBV9	TRBJ2-3	-	ASSVAGQGNPSTDTQY
TRBV9	TRBJ2-1	-	ASSVVELYPSVYNEQF
TRBV29-1	TRBJ2-7	-	SVLTTASSYEQY
TRBV28	TRBJ1-6	-	ASSFVWTVNSPLH
TRBV7-8	TRBJ2-3	once	ASSHRGPGESTDTQY
TRBV25-1	TRBJ2-7	-	ASSDHSYEQY
TRBV10-3	TRBJ2-2	-	AISESFGQGPGELF
TRBV7-3	TRBJ2-3	-	ASSLPEPGLKSTDTQY
TRBV30	TRBJ1-1	-	AWISRRDRGSVREAF
TRBV30	TRBJ1-5	-	AWSRGGDVPQH
TRBV19	TRBJ1-1	-	ASSTRYDRNTEAF
TRBV9	TRBJ2-3	-	ASSVVGDTDTQY
TRBV29-1	TRBJ2-7	-	SVGTSDYEQY
TRBV28	TRBJ2-7	-	ASSFSLAGGGYYEQY
TRBV20-1	TRBJ2-3	-	SAGDSPLQY
TRBV19	TRBJ1-2	-	ASIRQGTNYGYT
TRBV7-9	TRBJ2-5	-	ASSLLAGTWGETQY
TRBV7-9	TRBJ1-1	-	ASNRGAEAF
TRBV4-3	TRBJ2-7	-	ASSQLTGGAYEQY
TRBV5-6	TRBJ2-1	-	ASSLNDRMDEQF
TRBV5-1	TRBJ2-3	-	ASSGASGSTDTQY
TRBV7-2	TRBJ2-7	-	ASSLGLAPYEQY
TRBV6-4	TRBJ2-5	once	ASSDSGQGGSIAGQETQY
TRBV27	TRBJ2-5	-	ASSLSNQGAVETQY
TRBV11-2	TRBJ2-5	-	ASSSTTGVGETQY
TRBV9	TRBJ2-2	-	ASSVLGQGGTGELF
TRBV25-1	TRBJ2-3	once	ASSEDSLGTDTQY
TRBV19	TRBJ1-1	-	ASSLTGGGNTEAF